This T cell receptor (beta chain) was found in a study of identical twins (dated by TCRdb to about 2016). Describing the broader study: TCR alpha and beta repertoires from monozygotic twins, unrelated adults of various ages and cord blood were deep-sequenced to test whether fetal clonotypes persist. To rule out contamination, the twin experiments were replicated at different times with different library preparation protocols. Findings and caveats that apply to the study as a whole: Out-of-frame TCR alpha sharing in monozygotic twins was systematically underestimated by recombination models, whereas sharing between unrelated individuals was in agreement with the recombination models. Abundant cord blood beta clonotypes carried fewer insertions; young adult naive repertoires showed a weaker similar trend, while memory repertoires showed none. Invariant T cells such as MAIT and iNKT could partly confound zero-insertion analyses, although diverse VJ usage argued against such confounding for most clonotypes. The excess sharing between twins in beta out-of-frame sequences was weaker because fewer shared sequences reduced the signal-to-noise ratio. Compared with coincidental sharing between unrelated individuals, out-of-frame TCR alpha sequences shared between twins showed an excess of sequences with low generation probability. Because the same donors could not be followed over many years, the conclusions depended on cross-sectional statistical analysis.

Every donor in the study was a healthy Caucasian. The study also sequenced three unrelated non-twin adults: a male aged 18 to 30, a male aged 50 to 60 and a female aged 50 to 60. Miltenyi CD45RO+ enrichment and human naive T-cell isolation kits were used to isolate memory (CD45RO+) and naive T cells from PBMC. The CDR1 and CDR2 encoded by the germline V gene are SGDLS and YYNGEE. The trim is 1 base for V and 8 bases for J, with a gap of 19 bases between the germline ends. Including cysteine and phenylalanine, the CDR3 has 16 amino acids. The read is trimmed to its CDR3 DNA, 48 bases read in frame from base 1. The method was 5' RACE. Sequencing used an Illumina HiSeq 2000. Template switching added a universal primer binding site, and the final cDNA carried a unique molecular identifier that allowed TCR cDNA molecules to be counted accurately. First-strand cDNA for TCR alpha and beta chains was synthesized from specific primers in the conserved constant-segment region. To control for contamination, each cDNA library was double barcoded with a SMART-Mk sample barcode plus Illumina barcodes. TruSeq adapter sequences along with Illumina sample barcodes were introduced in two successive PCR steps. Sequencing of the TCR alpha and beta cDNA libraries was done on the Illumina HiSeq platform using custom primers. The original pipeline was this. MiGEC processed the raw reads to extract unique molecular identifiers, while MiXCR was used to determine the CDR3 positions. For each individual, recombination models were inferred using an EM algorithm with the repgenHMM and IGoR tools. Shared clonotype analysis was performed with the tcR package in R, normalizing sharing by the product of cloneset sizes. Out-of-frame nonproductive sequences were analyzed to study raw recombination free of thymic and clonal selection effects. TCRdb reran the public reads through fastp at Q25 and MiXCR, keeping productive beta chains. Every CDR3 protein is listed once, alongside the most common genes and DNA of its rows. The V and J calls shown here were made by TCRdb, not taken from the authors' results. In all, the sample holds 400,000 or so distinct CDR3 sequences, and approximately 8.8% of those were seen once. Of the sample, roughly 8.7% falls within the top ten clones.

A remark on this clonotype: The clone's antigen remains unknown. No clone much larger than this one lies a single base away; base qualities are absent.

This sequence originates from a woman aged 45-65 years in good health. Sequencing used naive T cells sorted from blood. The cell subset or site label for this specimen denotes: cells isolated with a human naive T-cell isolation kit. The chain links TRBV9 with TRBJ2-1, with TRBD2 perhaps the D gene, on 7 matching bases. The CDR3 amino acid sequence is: CASSVKALGGGDEQFF. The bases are TGTGCCAGCAGCGTAAAGGCCCTAGGGGGGGGCGATGAGCAGTTCTTC.